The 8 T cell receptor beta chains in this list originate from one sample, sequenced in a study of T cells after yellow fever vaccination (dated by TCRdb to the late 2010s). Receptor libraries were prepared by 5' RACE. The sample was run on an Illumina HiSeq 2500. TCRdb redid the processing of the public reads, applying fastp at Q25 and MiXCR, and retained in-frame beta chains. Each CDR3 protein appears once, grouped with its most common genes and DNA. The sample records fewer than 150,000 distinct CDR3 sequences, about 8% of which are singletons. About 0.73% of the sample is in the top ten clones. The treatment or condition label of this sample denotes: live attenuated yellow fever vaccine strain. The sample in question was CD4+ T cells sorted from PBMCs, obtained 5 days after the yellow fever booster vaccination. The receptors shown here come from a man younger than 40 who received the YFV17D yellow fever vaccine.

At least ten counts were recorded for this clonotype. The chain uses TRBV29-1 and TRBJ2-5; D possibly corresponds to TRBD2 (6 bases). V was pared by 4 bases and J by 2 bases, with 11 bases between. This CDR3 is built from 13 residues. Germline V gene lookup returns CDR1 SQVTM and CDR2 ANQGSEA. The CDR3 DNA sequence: TGCAGCGTTGCCCGGGACTCTCAAGAGACCCAGTACTTC. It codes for CSVARDSQETQYF.

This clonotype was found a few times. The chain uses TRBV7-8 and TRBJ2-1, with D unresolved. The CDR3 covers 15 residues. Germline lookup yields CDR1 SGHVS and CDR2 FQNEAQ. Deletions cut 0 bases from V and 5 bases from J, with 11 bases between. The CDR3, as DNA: TGTGCCAGCAGCTTAGCGCGCGTAGGGAACAATGAGCAGTTCTTC. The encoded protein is CASSLARVGNNEQFF.

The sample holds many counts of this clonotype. In DNA, the CDR3 is TGTGCCAGCAGTGAAGGGAGTGGCGGGAGGGCGCAGTACTTC. This gives the protein CASSEGSGGRAQYF. The chain carries TRBV25-1 and TRBJ2-7; 9 positions match TRBD2. From germline, CDR1 is MGHDK and CDR2 SYGVNS. With 2 bases clipped from V and 9 bases from J, the junction kept 8 bases outside the gene matches. This CDR3 region has 14 residues.

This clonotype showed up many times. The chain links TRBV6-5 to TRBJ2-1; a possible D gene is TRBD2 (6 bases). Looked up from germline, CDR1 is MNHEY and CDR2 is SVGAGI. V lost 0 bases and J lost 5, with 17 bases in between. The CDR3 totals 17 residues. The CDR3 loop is CASSYSYVGGRHNEQFF. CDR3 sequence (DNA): TGTGCCAGCAGTTACTCGTACGTGGGAGGTCGGCACAATGAGCAGTTCTTC.

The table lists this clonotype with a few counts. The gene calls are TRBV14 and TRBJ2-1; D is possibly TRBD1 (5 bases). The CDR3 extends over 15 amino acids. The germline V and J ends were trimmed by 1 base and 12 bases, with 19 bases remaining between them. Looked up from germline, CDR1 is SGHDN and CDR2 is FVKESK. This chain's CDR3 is CASSQAADSLFRQFF. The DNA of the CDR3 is TGTGCCAGCAGCCAAGCTGCAGACAGTTTATTCCGGCAGTTCTTC.

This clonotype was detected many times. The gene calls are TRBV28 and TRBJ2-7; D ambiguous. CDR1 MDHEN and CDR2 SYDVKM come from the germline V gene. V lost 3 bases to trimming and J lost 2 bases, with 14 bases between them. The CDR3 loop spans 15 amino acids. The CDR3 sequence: CASSFFLGIPYEQYF. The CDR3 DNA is TGTGCCAGCAGTTTCTTTTTAGGCATCCCCTACGAGCAGTACTTC.

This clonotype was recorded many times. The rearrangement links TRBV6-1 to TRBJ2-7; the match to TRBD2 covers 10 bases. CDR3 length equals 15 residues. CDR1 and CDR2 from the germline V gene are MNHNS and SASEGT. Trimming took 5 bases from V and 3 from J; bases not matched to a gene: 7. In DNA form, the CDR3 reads TGTGCCAGCAGTAAGTGGACTAGCGGAGACTACGAGCAGTACTTC. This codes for CASSKWTSGDYEQYF.

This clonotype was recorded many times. CDR3: CASSVREGYEQYF. Written as DNA, the CDR3 is TGTGCCAGCAGTGTACGGGAGGGGTATGAGCAGTACTTC. This chain connects TRBV2 to TRBJ2-7, with 8 bases matching TRBD2. CDR1 is SNHLY and CDR2 is FYNNEI in the germline V gene. The V segment lost 4 bases and the J segment 7 bases; nucleotides outside the gene matches: 6. The length of the CDR3 is 13 residues.